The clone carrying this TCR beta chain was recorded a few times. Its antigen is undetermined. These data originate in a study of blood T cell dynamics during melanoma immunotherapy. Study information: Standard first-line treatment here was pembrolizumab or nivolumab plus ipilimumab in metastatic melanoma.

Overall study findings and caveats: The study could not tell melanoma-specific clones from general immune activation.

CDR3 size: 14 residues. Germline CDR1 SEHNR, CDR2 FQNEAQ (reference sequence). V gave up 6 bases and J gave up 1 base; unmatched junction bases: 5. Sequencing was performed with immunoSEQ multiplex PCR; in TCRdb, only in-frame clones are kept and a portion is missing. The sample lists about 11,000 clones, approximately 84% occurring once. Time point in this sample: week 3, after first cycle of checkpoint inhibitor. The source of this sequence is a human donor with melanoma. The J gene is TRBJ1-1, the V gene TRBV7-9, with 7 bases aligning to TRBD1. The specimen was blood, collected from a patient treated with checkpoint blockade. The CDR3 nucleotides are TGTGCCAGCAGGCCGACAGGGCAGAACACTGAAGCTTTCTTT. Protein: CASRPTGQNTEAFF.